Listed below are T cell receptor beta chains from one sample, sequenced in a study of neurological immune-mediated disorders. TCRdb used MiXCR to reprocess the 5' RACE reads, holding one entry per CDR3 protein. Of around 60,000 distinct CDR3 sequences in the sample, 3% to 4% were seen once. Sequencing was carried out using PBMCs. Receptor source: a woman aged 55-69 years with multiple sclerosis. CDR3s include the opening cysteine and the closing phenylalanine or tryptophan. D genes are given only for firm matches. Clone size, where shown, is once, few, many, or a class for clones that have expanded.

D,V,size,J,CDR3,DNA
-,TRBV9,many,TRBJ1-4,CASSVGSIATVGRTNEKLFF,TGTGCCAGCAGCGTAGGATCAATTGCGACAGTAGGACGAACTAATGAAAAACTGTTTTTT
-,TRBV5-1,many,TRBJ2-3,CASSLASVYRTDTQYF,TGCGCCAGCAGCTTGGCGAGCGTATATCGCACAGATACGCAGTATTTT
TRBD2,TRBV29-1,many,TRBJ2-3,CSVGGTSGPRSRRIVTDTQYF,TGCAGCGTTGGAGGGACTAGCGGACCAAGATCCCGCCGCATTGTCACAGATACGCAGTATTTT
-,TRBV20-1,-,TRBJ2-5,CSDREVHLETQYF,TGCAGTGATAGAGAGGTGCACTTAGAGACCCAGTACTTC
TRBD1,TRBV5-1,many,TRBJ2-7,CASSSPDRGADYEQYF,TGCGCCAGCAGCAGCCCCGACAGGGGGGCGGACTACGAGCAGTACTTC
-,TRBV20-1,many,TRBJ1-6,CSARGGGLPHSPLHF,TGCAGTGCTAGAGGTGGGGGCCTCCCTCATTCACCCCTCCACTTT
TRBD1,TRBV7-2,many,TRBJ2-7,CASSWDRLSYEQYF,TGTGCCAGCAGCTGGGACAGGCTCTCCTACGAGCAGTACTTC
-,TRBV28,many,TRBJ2-3,CASSLYTSTQYF,TGTGCCAGCAGCTTGTACACAAGTACGCAGTATTTT
TRBD2,TRBV20-1,medium-sized,TRBJ2-7,CSALTSGTSGAYEQYF,TGCAGTGCTTTGACTAGCGGGACCTCGGGGGCCTACGAGCAGTACTTC
-,TRBV2,many,TRBJ2-7,CASSEQGSSYEQYF,TGTGCCAGCAGTGAACAGGGTAGCTCCTACGAGCAGTACTTC
-,TRBV11-2,few,TRBJ1-2,CASSLRPSGGLYLGYTF,TGTGCCAGCAGCCTACGACCATCGGGGGGCCTCTACCTCGGCTACACCTTC
-,TRBV20-1,many,TRBJ2-3,CSAYTGRSTDTQYF,TGCAGTGCTTACACAGGGCGAAGCACAGATACGCAGTATTTT
-,TRBV2,many,TRBJ2-5,CASRLRPSRQETQYF,TGTGCCAGCAGACTCCGGCCGAGTAGGCAAGAGACCCAGTACTTC
TRBD1,TRBV4-1,many,TRBJ1-1,CASSPWTGGFAEAFF,TGCGCCAGCAGCCCATGGACAGGGGGGTTCGCTGAAGCTTTCTTT
TRBD2,TRBV29-1,many,TRBJ2-1,CSVEARYGTSSYNEQFF,TGCAGCGTTGAAGCCCGTTACGGGACTAGCTCCTACAATGAGCAGTTCTTC
-,TRBV20-1,many,TRBJ1-2,CSARDPQPLGYTF,TGCAGTGCTAGAGATCCCCAGCCCTTAGGCTACACCTTC
-,TRBV20-1,many,TRBJ1-2,CSANPPDGYTF,TGCAGTGCGAACCCCCCGGATGGCTACACCTTC
-,TRBV6-6,many,TRBJ1-5,CASSPEMNQPQHF,TGTGCCAGCAGTCCCGAAATGAATCAGCCCCAGCATTTT
-,TRBV6-5,many,TRBJ1-2,CASSYTSLGGPKGYTF,TGTGCCAGCAGTTATACTTCCCTTGGTGGGCCTAAGGGCTACACCTTC
-,TRBV12-3/TRBV12-4,many,TRBJ2-6,CASRALSGANVLTF,TGTGCCAGCAGAGCGCTATCTGGGGCCAACGTCCTGACTTTC
-,TRBV10-1,many,TRBJ2-5,CASSDMPSLGQEGTQETQYF,TGCGCCAGCAGTGATATGCCTTCTTTAGGGCAGGAGGGTACCCAAGAGACCCAGTACTTC
-,TRBV20-1,many,TRBJ1-1,CSARTPLGRGTEAFF,TGCAGTGCTAGAACTCCCCTTGGTAGGGGAACTGAAGCTTTCTTT
-,TRBV20-1,many,TRBJ1-5,CSASSGNSNQPQHF,TGCAGTGCTAGTTCTGGGAATAGCAATCAGCCCCAGCATTTT
TRBD2,TRBV11-2,many,TRBJ2-2,CASSQSIYSGRAYTGELFF,TGTGCCAGCAGCCAAAGTATATATAGCGGGAGGGCGTACACCGGGGAGCTGTTTTTT
-,TRBV7-3,many,TRBJ1-1,CASSPHIRGTEAFF,TGTGCCAGCAGCCCCCATATCCGGGGGACTGAAGCTTTCTTT
TRBD2,TRBV12-3/TRBV12-4,many,TRBJ2-3,CASSFPGGATDTQYF,TGTGCCAGCAGTTTCCCCGGGGGGGCAACAGATACGCAGTATTTT
TRBD1,TRBV6-5,many,TRBJ2-3,CASSYSRTGAFGDTQYF,TGTGCCAGCAGTTACTCCCGAACAGGGGCCTTCGGGGATACGCAGTATTTT
TRBD2,TRBV4-1,many,TRBJ2-3,CASSLRAGVDTDTQYF,TGCGCCAGCAGCTTGCGTGCGGGGGTGGACACAGATACGCAGTATTTT
-,TRBV20-1,many,TRBJ2-1,CSASAPMSGEQFF,TGCAGTGCTAGCGCCCCCATGAGCGGTGAGCAGTTCTTC
-,TRBV20-1,many,TRBJ1-2,CSARDIYGYTF,TGCAGTGCTAGAGATATCTATGGCTACACCTTC
TRBD2,TRBV7-6,many,TRBJ2-1,CASSLTPAAGGASDEQFF,TGTGCCAGCAGCTTAACCCCAGCAGCGGGGGGGGCCTCCGATGAGCAGTTCTTC
TRBD2,TRBV3-1,many,TRBJ2-1,CASSQAPFREGYNEQFF,TGTGCCAGCAGCCAAGCTCCCTTTCGGGAGGGTTACAATGAGCAGTTCTTC
-,TRBV6-5,-,TRBJ2-3,CASSPRTGRGADTQYF,TGTGCCAGCAGTCCCCGGACAGGGAGGGGGGCAGATACGCAGTATTTT
-,TRBV18,many,TRBJ1-3,CASSPVSGNTIYF,TGTGCCAGCTCACCAGTCTCTGGAAACACCATATATTTT
TRBD1,TRBV20-1,many,TRBJ1-4,CSARDRGLLEKLFF,TGCAGTGCTAGAGACAGGGGGCTTCTTGAAAAACTGTTTTTT
TRBD2,TRBV28,many,TRBJ2-2,CASTGGSTNTGELFF,TGTGCCAGCACCGGCGGGAGTACGAACACCGGGGAGCTGTTTTTT
-,TRBV6-6,many,TRBJ2-7,CASREGTGSYEQYF,TGTGCCAGCAGAGAGGGCACTGGGTCCTACGAGCAGTACTTC
-,TRBV6-5,many,TRBJ1-3,CASSYFTEGSNTIYF,TGTGCCAGCAGTTACTTTACCGAGGGATCCAACACCATATATTTT
-,TRBV6-2/TRBV6-3,many,TRBJ1-5,CASTSGRQPQHF,TGTGCCAGCACGAGCGGACGGCAGCCCCAGCATTTT
TRBD2,TRBV9,-,TRBJ2-1,CASSVVGLAGVNEQFF,TGTGCCAGCAGCGTAGTGGGACTAGCGGGAGTCAATGAGCAGTTCTTC
-,TRBV29-1,few,TRBJ1-2,CSVLGGSGYTF,TGCAGCGTTCTGGGGGGTAGTGGCTACACCTTC
-,TRBV20-1,many,TRBJ2-7,CSAIQGGVTYEQYF,TGCAGTGCCATACAGGGCGGAGTGACCTACGAGCAGTACTTC
-,TRBV12-3/TRBV12-4,many,TRBJ2-6,CASSFYSSGANVLTF,TGTGCCAGCAGTTTTTATTCCTCTGGGGCCAACGTCCTGACTTTC